This T cell receptor beta chain was sequenced for a study of T cells in Graves' hyperthyroidism and ophthalmopathy. RNA transcripts served as the template for amplifying TCR beta CDR3 regions. HTBI primers were employed in a first-round RT-PCR of the TCR CDR3. TCRdb independently ran MiXCR on the multiplex PCR reads; one entry per CDR3 protein. The top ten hold roughly 7% of the sample, which has around 620,000 distinct CDR3 sequences, 12% to 15% seen once. The sample holds many counts of this clonotype. The origin of this receptor is a woman aged 18-30 years with Graves' ophthalmopathy. What was sequenced was blood.

CDR3 loop: CASSLVGVETEAFF. Written as DNA, the CDR3 is TGCGCCAGCAGCTTGGTCGGGGTAGAGACTGAAGCTTTCTTT. The chain recombines TRBV5-1 with TRBJ1-1, with D uncertain. This CDR3 comprises 14 residues. Trimming stripped 0 bases from V and 5 bases from J, with 11 bases between. Germline assignment: CDR1 SGHRS and CDR2 YFSETQ.